Sequencing of this T cell receptor beta chain was carried out in a study of cytomegalovirus exposure and HLA in healthy donors. Germline loops: CDR1 LGHNA, CDR2 YSLEER. The V end lost 1 base, the J end lost 4 bases, and 6 bases lay between the germline ends. This CDR3 has 13 amino acids. Unrecorded immune exposures were likely, despite nominal health at sampling. As concerns this clone: The antigen is undetermined.

The PCR employed 60 Vbeta primers together with 13 Jbeta primers. Repertoires were generated with immunoSEQ multiplex PCR, while TCRdb's copy carries only in-frame clones and drops some. The data hold 130,000 or so clones, with about 82% observed a single time. Regarding the study as a whole: On later analysis, the bulk of CMV-associated TCR beta chains appeared to be HLA-restricted.

This chain connects TRBV4-3 to TRBJ2-3; D remains ambiguous. This TCR derives from a man aged 25-45 years in good health and CMV-seronegative. Material: PBMCs. For the CDR3, the DNA is TGCGCCAGCAGCCAAGCGGTCGCAGATACGCAGTATTTT. It encodes CASSQAVADTQYF.